This entry is about one TCR beta chain. The data derive from a study of blood T cell repertoires in COVID-19. Germline assignment: CDR1 MNHEY and CDR2 SVGEGT. The CDR3 loop spans 15 amino acids. V was clipped by 6 bases and J by 6 bases; unmatched bases: 10. Profiling relied on immunoSEQ multiplex PCR, and the TCRdb table lists in-frame clones only, not all of them. The sample holds 29,000 or so clones, nearly 90% seen once. This receptor was taken from a human donor in a cohort sampled during active COVID-19. Material: peripheral blood. V gene TRBV6-2 or TRBV6-3 combines with J gene TRBJ2-2, with 7 bases matching TRBD1. CDR3 region: CASSNRQGRAGELFF. DNA of the CDR3: TGTGCCAGCAGCAACAGACAGGGAAGGGCCGGGGAGCTGTTTTTT.